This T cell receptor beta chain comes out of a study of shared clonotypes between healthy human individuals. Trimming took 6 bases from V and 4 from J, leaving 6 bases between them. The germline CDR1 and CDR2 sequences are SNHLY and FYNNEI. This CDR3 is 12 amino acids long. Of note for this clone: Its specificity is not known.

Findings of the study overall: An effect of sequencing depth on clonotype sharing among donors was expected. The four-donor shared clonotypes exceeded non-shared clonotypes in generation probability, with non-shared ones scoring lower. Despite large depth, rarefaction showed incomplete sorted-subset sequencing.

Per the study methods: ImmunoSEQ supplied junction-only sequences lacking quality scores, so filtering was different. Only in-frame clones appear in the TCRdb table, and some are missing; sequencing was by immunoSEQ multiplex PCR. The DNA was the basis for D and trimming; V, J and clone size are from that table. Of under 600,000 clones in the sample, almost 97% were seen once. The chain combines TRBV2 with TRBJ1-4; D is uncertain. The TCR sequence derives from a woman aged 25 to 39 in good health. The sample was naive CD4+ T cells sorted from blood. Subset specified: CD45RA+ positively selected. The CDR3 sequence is CASRTDNEKLFF. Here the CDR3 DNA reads TGTGCCAGCAGGACCGATAATGAAAAACTGTTTTTT.